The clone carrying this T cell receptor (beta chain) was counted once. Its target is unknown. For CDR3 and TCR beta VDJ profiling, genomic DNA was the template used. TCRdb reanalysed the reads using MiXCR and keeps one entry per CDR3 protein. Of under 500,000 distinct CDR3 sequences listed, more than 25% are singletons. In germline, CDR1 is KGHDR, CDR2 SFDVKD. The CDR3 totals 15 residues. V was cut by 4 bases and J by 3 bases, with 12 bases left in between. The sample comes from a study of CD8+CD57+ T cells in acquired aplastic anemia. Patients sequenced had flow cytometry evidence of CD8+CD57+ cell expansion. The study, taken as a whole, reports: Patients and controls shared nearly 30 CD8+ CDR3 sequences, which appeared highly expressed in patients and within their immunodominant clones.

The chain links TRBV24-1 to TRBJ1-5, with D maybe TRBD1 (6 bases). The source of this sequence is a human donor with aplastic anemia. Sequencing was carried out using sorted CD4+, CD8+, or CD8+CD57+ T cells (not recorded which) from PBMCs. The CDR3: CATSDRSGDNQPQHF. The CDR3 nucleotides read TGTGCCACCAGTGACCGATCAGGGGACAATCAGCCCCAGCATTTT.